This T cell receptor (beta chain) was found in a study of blood T cell repertoires in COVID-19. Study in general: COVID-19 samples from acute and convalescent phases originated in the United States, Italy and Spain. The cDNA or gDNA used as material had been derived from T cells, B-cell-depleted T cells, or PBMCs.

Individuals aged roughly 18 to 95 years were recruited from approximately 22 US areas. Authors' processing steps: It was from reference gene primer amplification that nucleated cell counts were estimated. TCRdb's copy holds only in-frame clones and misses some; the assay was immunoSEQ multiplex PCR. V, J and clone size are taken as reported in that table, and D and trimming were inferred from the DNA itself. The sample has around 400,000 clones; over 80% are singletons. The CDR3 is made up of 14 amino acids. Germline V gene data show CDR1 as SGHTA and CDR2 as FQGNSA. Trimming removed 5 bases at V and 2 bases at J, with 12 bases between.

The rearrangement links TRBV7-2 to TRBJ1-1, with a tentative D call TRBD1 (6 bases). The origin of this receptor is a woman aged 50 to 60 who had recovered from COVID-19. Material for sequencing was PBMCs or T cells enriched from blood (not recorded which). CDR3 bases: TGTGCCAGCAGCCCCAAAGGGGGAAACACTGAAGCTTTCTTT. Translating it yields CASSPKGGNTEAFF.